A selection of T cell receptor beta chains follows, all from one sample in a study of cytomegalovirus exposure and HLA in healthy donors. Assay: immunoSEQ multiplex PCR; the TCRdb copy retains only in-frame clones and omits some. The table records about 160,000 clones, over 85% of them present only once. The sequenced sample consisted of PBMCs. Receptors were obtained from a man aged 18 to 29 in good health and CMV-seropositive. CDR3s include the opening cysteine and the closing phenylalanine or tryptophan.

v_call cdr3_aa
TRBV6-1 CASRIEGEGTEAFF
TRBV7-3 CASSKTSGRFGDTQYF
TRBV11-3 CASSLDWATRYTGELFF
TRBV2 CASRRTEYEQYF
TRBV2 CASVLQGIGYNEQFF
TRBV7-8 CASSYRTSGSYTQYF
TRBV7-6 CASSLRTANSGNTIYF
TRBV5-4 CASRPDAQIDNEQFF
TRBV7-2 CASSLGPKYEQYF
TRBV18 CASSPPGDRGRGIYGYTF
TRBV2 CASSEYAGGTETQYF
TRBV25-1 CASISGNTIYF
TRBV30 CAWSPPSTNTGELFF
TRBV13 CASSLGLAGVSSNEQFF
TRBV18 CASSPTRDTEAFF
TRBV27 CASSLGASNQPQHF
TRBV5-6 CASSFGRINEKLFF
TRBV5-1 CASSLSGWDGETQYF
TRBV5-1 CASARIKRTTLGGELFF
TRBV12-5 CASGLGRGGDEQFF
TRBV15 CATSRAAGRPAFF
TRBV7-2 CASSESGRSHEQYF
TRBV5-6 CASSLLEFETYEQYF
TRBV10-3 CAISGGSSGNSYEQYF
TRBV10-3 CATKTTSGAYNEQFF
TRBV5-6 CASSFLFRLGDNEQFF
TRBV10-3 CAISESDSLQETQYF
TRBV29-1 CSVVWDTYNEQFF
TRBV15 CATSRATGYSYEQYF
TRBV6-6 CASSYRTGAQYNEQFF
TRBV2 CASTLAGGKKGQFF
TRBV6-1 CASSDLQGHPSNQPQHF
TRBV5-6 CASSRWLAPYNEQFF
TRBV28 CASSTQGAGSKNIQYF
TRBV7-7 CASSLRGDTEAFF
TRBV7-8 CASSLENGQKSSYTF
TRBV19 CASSPRTSPSTGELFF
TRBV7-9 CASSLRVGYGYTF
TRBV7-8 CASSHDTLYEQYF
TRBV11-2 CASSFWREGAHLFYNEQFF
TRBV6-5 CASSLRQGSYEQYF
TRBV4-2 CASSSEFQETQYF
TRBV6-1 CASSTGQLNQPQHF
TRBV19 CASSTSGIWGLAGGETQYF
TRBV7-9 CASSRDREYEQYF
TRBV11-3 CASSLGGTSGADTQYF
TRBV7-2 CASSLEYRAGGTDTQYF
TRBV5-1 CASSLVGGRMNEQFF
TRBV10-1 CASTTRSGRFCNEQFF
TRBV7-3 CASSLNGGYNNEQFF
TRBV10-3 CASAWTEKVEKLFF
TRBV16 CASSPVTMTGVYGYTF
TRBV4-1 CASSPRVMAYEQYF